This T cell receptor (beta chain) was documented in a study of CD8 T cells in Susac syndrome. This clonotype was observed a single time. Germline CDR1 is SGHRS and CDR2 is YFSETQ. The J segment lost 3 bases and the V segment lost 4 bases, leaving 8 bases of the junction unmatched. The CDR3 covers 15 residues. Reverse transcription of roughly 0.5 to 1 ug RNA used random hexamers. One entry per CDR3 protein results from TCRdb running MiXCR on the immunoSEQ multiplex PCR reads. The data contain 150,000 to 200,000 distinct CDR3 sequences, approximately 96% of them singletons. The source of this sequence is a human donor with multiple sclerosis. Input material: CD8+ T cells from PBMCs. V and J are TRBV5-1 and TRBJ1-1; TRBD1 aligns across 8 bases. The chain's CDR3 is CASSQRTGRDTEAFF. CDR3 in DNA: TGCGCCAGCAGCCAGCGGACAGGGCGGGACACTGAAGCTTTCTTT. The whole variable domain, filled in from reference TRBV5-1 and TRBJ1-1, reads KAGVTQTPRYLIKTRGQQVTLSCSPISGHRSVSWYQQTPGQGLQFLFEYFSETQRNKGNFPGRFSGRQFSNSRSEMNVSTLELGDSALYLCASSQRTGRDTEAFFGQGTRLTVV.